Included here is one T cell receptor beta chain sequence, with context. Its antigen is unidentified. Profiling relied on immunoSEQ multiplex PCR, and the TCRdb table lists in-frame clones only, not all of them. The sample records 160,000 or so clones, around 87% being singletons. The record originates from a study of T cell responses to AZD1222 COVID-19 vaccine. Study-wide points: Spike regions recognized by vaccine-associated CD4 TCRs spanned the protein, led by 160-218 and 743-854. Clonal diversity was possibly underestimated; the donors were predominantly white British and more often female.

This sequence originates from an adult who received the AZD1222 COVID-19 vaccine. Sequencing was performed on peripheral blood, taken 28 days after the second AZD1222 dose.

The CDR3 DNA reads TGTGCCAGCAGCCTCGGACAGGGAATGACTGAAGCTTTCTTT. It is translated as CASSLGQGMTEAFF. This chain connects TRBV6-1 to TRBJ1-1; 8 bases map to TRBD1. Losses at the gene ends were 6 bases for V and 5 bases for J; bases not matched to a gene: 8. Germline values: CDR1 MNHNS, CDR2 SASEGT. The CDR3 runs to 14 residues.